This passage covers 22 T cell receptor beta chains from one sample sequenced in a study of T cell clonality in common variable immunodeficiency. Study-level points and caveats: Reportedly, TCR beta sequences from common variable immunodeficiency showed fewer deletions and N-nucleotide insertions.

Some clones are missing from TCRdb's copy, which holds only in-frame ones; the method was immunoSEQ multiplex PCR. The table for this sample gives 15,000 to 16,000 clones. The antigens for these receptors are not known. Sequencing input: peripheral blood mononuclear cells. The receptors shown here come from a human donor with common variable immunodeficiency.

Regarding this clone: Coverage ceases 3 residues before the CDR3 finishes, and the germline J gene fills in the end. This chain joins TRBV19 and TRBJ1-4; 8 bases are shared with TRBD1. In germline, CDR1 is LNHDA, CDR2 SQIVND (reference sequence). The CDR3 totals 14 residues. With 6 bases clipped from V and 6 bases from J, the junction kept 6 bases outside the gene matches. The part of the CDR3 DNA that was read is TGTGCCAGTAGCAAACGGACAGGGTATGAAAAA. Its protein is CASSKRTGYEK. The entire CDR3 is CASSKRTGYEKLFF.

As concerns this clone: The read falls 3 residues short of the CDR3 end, and the missing part is taken from the germline J gene. The chain carries TRBV18 and TRBJ2-5; TRBD1 agrees at 8 bases. The V and J ends lost 4 bases and 5 bases, in that order; junction bases with no gene match: 6. Germline V gene lookup returns CDR1 KGHSH and CDR2 LQKENI. The CDR3 loop spans 14 amino acids. The DNA read from the CDR3 is TGTGCCAGCTCACAAACGACAGGGGATGAGACC. Protein sequence: CASSQTTGDET. Given in full, the CDR3 is CASSQTTGDETQYF.

Turning to this clone: Coverage ceases 3 residues before the CDR3 finishes, and the germline J gene fills in the end. The J gene is TRBJ2-3, the V gene TRBV6-1, with D possibly TRBD1 on 5 matching bases. Germline loops: CDR1 MNHNS, CDR2 SASEGT. The length of the CDR3 is 15 residues. V shed 3 bases and J shed 1 base, with 11 bases lying between them. The CDR3 bases that were read are TGTGCCAGCAGTGATTGGTTAGGGGGCACAGATACG. This encodes CASSDWLGGTDT. The CDR3 reads in full as CASSDWLGGTDTQYF.

Regarding this clone: The read ends 3 residues early relative to the CDR3; the germline J gene fills the gap. The rearrangement joins TRBV5-1 to TRBJ2-4, with 8 bases lining up with TRBD1. There are 17 residues in the CDR3. V gave up 0 bases and J gave up 1 base; unmatched junction bases: 6. CDR1 SGHRS and CDR2 YFSETQ come from the germline V gene. The DNA read from the CDR3 is TGCGCCAGCAGCTTGGTACAGGGGGGAATGGCCAAAAACATT. It translates to CASSLVQGGMAKNI. The complete CDR3 protein is CASSLVQGGMAKNIQYF.

To note about this clone: The sequenced fragment ends 3 residues before the CDR3 boundary, so the rest is inferred from the germline J gene. The chain recombines TRBV18 with TRBJ2-1; TRBD2 aligns across 15 bases. The length of the CDR3 is 15 residues. Germline loops: CDR1 KGHSH, CDR2 LQKENI. V shed 3 bases and J 9 bases; nucleotides not matched to a gene: 3. CDR3 DNA, as far as it was read: TGTGCCAGCTCACCGGGACTAGCGGGAGGAGGTGAG. Protein: CASSPGLAGGGE. The complete CDR3 reads CASSPGLAGGGEQFF.

With respect to this clone: The read ends 3 residues early relative to the CDR3; the germline J gene fills the gap. J is TRBJ2-7 and V is TRBV23-1, with 8 bases that match TRBD1. TRBV23-1 is classed as an ORF, of uncertain function. After removal of 4 bases from V and 4 bases from J, the junction contained 9 bases not matched to a gene. This CDR3 has 15 amino acids. The CDR3 here is CASSLPGQETYEQYF. CDR3 bases read: TGCGCCAGCAGTCTACCGGGACAGGAAACTTACGAG.

Note on this clone: From the germline J gene comes the end of the CDR3, since the read stops 3 residues before it. The rearrangement joins TRBV5-6 to TRBJ2-1, with TRBD1 matching 8 bases. The junction had 8 bases not matched to a gene; V was cut back by 4 bases and J by 8 bases. Germline V lookup: CDR1 SGHDT, CDR2 YYEEEE. The length of the CDR3 is 14 residues. The DNA read from the CDR3 is TGTGCCAGCAGCCTGATGGACAGGGTTGATGAG. Residues: CASSLMDRVDE. In full, the CDR3 reads CASSLMDRVDEQFF. The variable domain in full, with the rest retrieved from reference TRBV5-6 and TRBJ2-1, is DAGVTQSPTHLIKTRGQQVTLRCSPKSGHDTVSWYQQALGQGPQFIFQYYEEEERQRGNFPDRFSGHQFPNYSSELNVNALLLGDSALYLCASSLMDRVDEQFFGPGTRLTVL.

On this clone itself: The read comes to an end 3 residues before the CDR3 does, leaving the germline J gene to fill in the end. The chain couples TRBV7-2 to TRBJ2-7; D perhaps matches TRBD1 (5 bases). Germline lookup yields CDR1 SGHTA and CDR2 FQGNSA. The length of the CDR3 is 13 residues. V was pared by 4 bases and J by 6 bases, with 13 bases between. The CDR3 bases that were read are TGTGCCAGCAGCTCGTTTTGGGGCAGCGAG. Encoded protein: CASSSFWGSE. The whole CDR3 reads CASSSFWGSEQYF.

On this clone: Sequencing ends 3 residues short of the CDR3 end; the germline J gene provides the rest. This chain connects TRBV2 to TRBJ2-7; 9 bases fit TRBD2. V lost 8 bases, J lost 0 bases, and 2 bases stayed unmatched. The CDR3 covers 13 residues. CDR1 is SNHLY, CDR2 FYNNEI, per germline. Here the CDR3 reads CASRLADSYEQYF. The CDR3 bases that were read are TGTGCCAGCCGACTAGCGGACTCCTACGAG.

About this clone itself: The CDR3 end is not reached by the read, which stops 3 residues before it; the germline J gene fills it in. The chain combines TRBV12-3 or TRBV12-4 with TRBJ2-2; D is perhaps TRBD1 (5 bases). Trimming removed 3 bases from V and 1 base from J, with 9 bases in between. This CDR3 has 15 amino acids. The CDR3 loop is CASSFRTGNTGELFF. The covered CDR3 bases are TGTGCCAGCAGTTTCCGAACAGGGAACACCGGGGAG.

Worth noting for this clone: Coverage ceases 3 residues before the CDR3 finishes, and the germline J gene fills in the end. V and J are TRBV7-9 and TRBJ1-2; the D is unclear. This CDR3 spans 13 amino acids. Germline CDR1 SEHNR, CDR2 FQNEAQ (reference sequence). Trimming left V 1 base short and J 6 bases short, with 9 bases between. The CDR3 protein is CASSLVAGNGYTF. The sequenced CDR3 bases are TGTGCCAGCAGCTTAGTCGCAGGAAATGGC.

Comments on this clone: The read comes to an end 3 residues before the CDR3 does, leaving the germline J gene to fill in the end. V gene TRBV6-2 or TRBV6-3 combines with J gene TRBJ2-3; D unresolved. The V gene lost 5 bases and the J gene lost 4 bases, with 7 bases spanning the gap. Germline V gene data show CDR1 as MNHEY and CDR2 as SVGEGT. This CDR3 has 12 amino acids. CDR3 in amino acids: CASSPFSDTQYF. The sequenced CDR3 bases are TGTGCCAGCAGTCCTTTCTCAGATACG.

As concerns this clone: The CDR3 end is not reached by the read, which stops 3 residues before it; the germline J gene fills it in. The rearrangement uses TRBV7-9 and TRBJ1-2; D unresolved. The V gene's germline CDR1 is SEHNR and CDR2 FQNEAQ (reference sequence). The CDR3 is 12 amino acids. V lost 5 bases and J lost 6, with 10 bases in between. The DNA read from the CDR3 is TGTGCCAGCAGCCCAGACGGGGATGGC. Translating gives CASSPDGDG. The CDR3 as a whole reads CASSPDGDGYTF.

As to this clone: The read gets to within 3 residues of the CDR3 end, and the germline J gene fills in the rest. V and J are TRBV6-2 or TRBV6-3 and TRBJ2-7, with D perhaps TRBD2 (5 bases). Trimming cost V 7 bases and J 5 bases, with 15 bases left between them. The germline V gene has CDR1 MNHEY and CDR2 SVGEGT. CDR3 size: 13 residues. The sequenced CDR3 bases are TGTGCCAGCACTCTCGACTATACTCACGAG. Protein sequence: CASTLDYTHE. The entire CDR3 protein reads CASTLDYTHEQYF.

In the case of this clone: The read is 3 residues too short to cover the CDR3 end, so that end is filled in from the germline J gene. V gene TRBV30 combines with J gene TRBJ2-1, with 7 bases lining up with TRBD2. With 3 bases clipped from V and 8 bases from J, the junction kept 7 bases outside the gene matches. Germline V gives CDR1 GTSNPN, CDR2 SVGIG (reference sequence). This CDR3 contains 13 residues. The CDR3 is CAWSFRGVDEQFF. CDR3 DNA (partial): TGTGCCTGGAGCTTCCGGGGGGTGGATGAG. The full variable domain, its missing parts supplied by reference TRBV30 and TRBJ2-1, is SQTIHQWPATLVQPVGSPLSLECTVEGTSNPNLYWYRQAAGRGLQLLFYSVGIGQISSEVPQNLSASRPQDRQFILSSKKLLLSDSGFYLCAWSFRGVDEQFFGPGTRLTVL.

About this clone: The read ends 3 residues before the CDR3 terminus; that terminus is restored from the germline J gene. The chain carries TRBV18 and TRBJ1-1, with 8 bases identical to TRBD1. This CDR3 comprises 15 residues. V dropped 0 bases and J dropped 1; count of bases not matched to a gene: 1. Germline CDR1 and CDR2: KGHSH and LQKENI. CDR3 sequence reads: CASSPPQGGNTEAFF. Incomplete CDR3 DNA: TGTGCCAGCTCACCACCACAGGGGGGGAACACTGAA.

About this clone: The CDR3 end is not reached by the read, which stops 3 residues before it; the germline J gene fills it in. The chain joins TRBV7-2 to TRBJ2-7; 9 nucleotides match TRBD1. The CDR3 loop spans 15 amino acids. V was clipped by 5 bases and J by 4 bases; unmatched bases: 9. CDR1 is SGHTA, CDR2 FQGNSA, per germline. The sequenced CDR3 bases are TGTGCCAGCAGCCACCGGGACAGGGTTCCATACGAG. This sequence encodes CASSHRDRVPYE. The entire CDR3 sequence reads CASSHRDRVPYEQYF. Using reference TRBV7-2 and TRBJ2-7 for the parts outside the CDR3, the full variable domain is GAGVSQSPSNKVTEKGKDVELRCDPISGHTALYWYRQSLGQGLEFLIYFQGNSAPDKSGLPSDRFSAERTGGSVSTLTIQRTQQEDSAVYLCASSHRDRVPYEQYFGPGTRLTVT.

Notes on this clone: With the read ending 3 residues before the CDR3 end, the germline J gene is used to fill in that end. The chain is built from TRBV7-9 and TRBJ2-7, with D uncertain. The CDR3 runs 13 residues. V was pared by 1 base and J by 2 bases, with 6 bases between. The germline gives CDR1 SEHNR, CDR2 FQNEAQ (reference sequence). The part of the CDR3 DNA that was read is TGTGCCAGCAGCTTAGGCGGAACCTACGAG. Its translation is CASSLGGTYE. The whole CDR3 region reads CASSLGGTYEQYF.

This clone is medium-sized by frequency. The CDR3 end lies 3 residues beyond the end of the read and is filled in from the germline J gene. The chain couples TRBV18 to TRBJ2-7; no clear D gene. The V end was cut by 3 bases, the J end by 2 bases, with 11 bases between. The CDR3 is made up of 14 amino acids. CDR1 KGHSH and CDR2 LQKENI come from the germline V gene. CDR3 sequence: CASSPLVPAYEQYF. The sequenced CDR3 bases are TGTGCCAGCTCACCCCTGGTACCGGCCTACGAG.

Details on this clone: Read sequence stops 3 residues before the CDR3 end, and the germline J gene provides the missing end. The V and J genes are TRBV9 and TRBJ2-3; no clear D gene. CDR3 length: 12 residues. Trimming pared 2 bases from V and 2 bases from J, leaving 3 bases between. CDR1 is SGDLS and CDR2 is YYNGEE in the germline V gene. The covered CDR3 bases are TGTGCCAGCAGCGTCTCCACAGATACG. Its protein is CASSVSTDT. The entire CDR3 protein is CASSVSTDTQYF.

On this clone: The read halts 3 residues ahead of the CDR3 end, with the missing end drawn from the germline J gene. The chain links TRBV30 to TRBJ1-6, with 10 bases identical to TRBD1. After removal of 3 bases from V and 5 bases from J, the junction contained 1 base not matched to a gene. This CDR3 contains 14 residues. Per germline, CDR1 GTSNPN and CDR2 SVGIG (reference sequence). The CDR3 reads CAWRGTGDNSPLHF. The CDR3 DNA, read in part, is TGTGCCTGGAGAGGGACAGGGGATAATTCACCC. Drawing the rest from reference TRBV30 and TRBJ1-6, the complete variable domain is SQTIHQWPATLVQPVGSPLSLECTVEGTSNPNLYWYRQAAGRGLQLLFYSVGIGQISSEVPQNLSASRPQDRQFILSSKKLLLSDSGFYLCAWRGTGDNSPLHFGNGTRLTVT.

For this clone: Read coverage stops 3 residues before the CDR3 terminus; the germline J gene supplies the remainder. This chain joins TRBV19 and TRBJ1-1; the D gene is possibly TRBD1 (6 bases). V was trimmed by 7 bases and J by 0 bases, leaving 9 bases between them. CDR1 and CDR2 from the germline V gene are LNHDA and SQIVND (reference sequence). This CDR3 spans 13 amino acids. The covered CDR3 bases are TGTGCCAGTACCCAGGGGCTGAACACTGAA. Its protein product is CASTQGLNTE. The whole CDR3 sequence is CASTQGLNTEAFF. Based on the CDR3 plus reference TRBV19 and TRBJ1-1, the full variable domain is DGGITQSPKYLFRKEGQNVTLSCEQNLNHDAMYWYRQDPGQGLRLIYYSQIVNDFQKGDIAEGYSVSREKKESFPLTVTSAQKNPTAFYLCASTQGLNTEAFFGQGTRLTVV.